This T cell receptor (beta chain) was identified in a study of liver allograft versus peripheral blood T cells. About the study: What was compared were the T cell receptor repertoires in transplanted livers and those in the peripheral blood of recipients. Study conclusions and caveats: As reported, T cell receptor repertoires inside liver allografts differed from those present in peripheral blood.

V was pared by 4 bases and J by 0 bases, with 16 bases between. The CDR3 sequence is 17 residues long. Using its own MiXCR run on the reads, TCRdb lists one record per CDR3 protein. The profile shows some 6,000 distinct CDR3 sequences, more than 15% of them singletons. Of note for this clonotype: What it binds is unknown.

The TCR originated in a human patient who had a liver transplant. These T cells may partly come from the graft donor. This chain joins TRBV12-3 or TRBV12-4 and TRBJ1-5; D remains unclear. CDR3 region: CASSWGWAGYSNQPQHF. CDR3 DNA: TGTGCCAGCAGTTGGGGTTGGGCAGGCTATAGCAATCAGCCCCAGCATTTT.